Described below is a single TCR beta chain sequence and its context. Its antigen is as yet unknown. These data belong to a study of early T cells in non-severe SARS-CoV-2 infection. About the study: It was bulk RNA from unsorted whole blood that was sequenced, and the chains were unpaired.

Regarding the study as a whole: Matches to VDJdb favored anti-spike CD8 responses and missed private and CD4 specificities.

The CDR3 has 12 amino acids. After removal of 3 bases from V and 7 bases from J, the junction contained 2 bases not matched to a gene. Germline assignment: CDR1 LGHDT and CDR2 YNNKEL (reference sequence). Individually, cDNA molecules had unique molecular identifiers attached to them. TCRdb reprocessed the 5' RACE reads via MiXCR and lists one record per CDR3 protein. The sample holds 46,000 or so distinct CDR3 sequences, less than 8.5% seen once. This TCR derives from an adult who was a healthcare worker with PCR-confirmed SARS-CoV-2 infection or an uninfected control (not recorded which). Material for sequencing was whole blood. V usage is TRBV3-1 and J usage is TRBJ1-2, with TRBD1 matching over 7 bases. The CDR3 region is CASSQTGLGYTF. The CDR3 DNA sequence: TGTGCCAGCAGCCAGACAGGGCTTGGCTACACCTTC.